The rows below give T cell receptor beta chains drawn from one sample of a study of vaccination and CD4 T cells after COVID-19. TCRdb recomputed calls from the PCR reads with MiXCR, one row per CDR3 protein. The sample consists of under 20,000 distinct CDR3 sequences, 51% of them appearing once. These receptors' targets are unknown. The source was CD4+ T cells from blood, cultured in vitro, collected before SARS-CoV-2 vaccination. These receptors came from a human donor who had recovered from COVID-19. The CDR3 runs from the conserved cysteine through the conserved F or W. The D gene is left open where the match is weak. The size of a clone is reported for some rows only, either as once, few or many, or as a class for expanded clones.

once	TRBV7-9	TRBJ2-3	TRBD2	TGTGCCAGCAGCCCGAGACTAGCGGAAAACACAGATACGCAGTATTTT	CASSPRLAENTDTQYF
-	TRBV28	TRBJ2-1	TRBD1	TGTGCCAGCAGTTTAATCCCCCCACAGGGGCATGAGCAGTTCTTC	CASSLIPPQGHEQFF
-	TRBV10-1	TRBJ2-7	-	TGCGCCAGCAGTGACAACTCCTACGAGCAGTACTTC	CASSDNSYEQYF
-	TRBV7-2	TRBJ2-3	TRBD2	TGTGCCAGCAGCTTAATGGGACTAGCGAGCACAGATACGCAGTATTTT	CASSLMGLASTDTQYF
-	TRBV18	TRBJ1-1	TRBD1	TGTGCCAGCTCACCTCGGACAGGGGGGGACGCTGAAGCTTTCTTT	CASSPRTGGDAEAFF
-	TRBV7-2	TRBJ1-6	-	TGTGCCAGCAGCCCGCCAGGGTTGGCCCTCCACTTT	CASSPPGLALHF
-	TRBV7-3	TRBJ2-3	-	TGTGCCAGCAGCTCAAGGGGGGACACCCGCACAGATACGCAGTATTTT	CASSSRGDTRTDTQYF
-	TRBV7-9	TRBJ2-3	TRBD1	TGTGCCAGCAGCTTAGGGACAGGGACTAGCACAGATACGCAGTATTTT	CASSLGTGTSTDTQYF
-	TRBV19	TRBJ2-1	TRBD2	TGTGCCAGTAGTGGGACTAGCGGGAACAATGAGCAGTTCTTC	CASSGTSGNNEQFF
-	TRBV6-1	TRBJ1-3	-	TGTGCCAGCGACCTCGGGACAGGAAACACCATATATTTT	CASDLGTGNTIYF
-	TRBV6-5	TRBJ1-2	TRBD1	TGTGCCAGCAGTTACACGGGGACAGGAAGCTACACCTTC	CASSYTGTGSYTF
-	TRBV20-1	TRBJ2-1	-	TGCAGTGCTAGAGGAAACCGGGACAAGTACAATGAGCAGTTCTTC	CSARGNRDKYNEQFF
-	TRBV24-1	TRBJ2-1	TRBD1	TGTGCCACCACTGGGGTGGACAGGGGTTACAATGAGCAGTTCTTC	CATTGVDRGYNEQFF
-	TRBV4-1	TRBJ2-4	-	TGCGCCAGCAGCCAGGACCCAGGGGGGCAGGCCAAAAACATTCAGTACTTC	CASSQDPGGQAKNIQYF
-	TRBV7-5	TRBJ2-7	-	-	CISVSEATERESYVYEQYF
-	TRBV30	TRBJ2-1	TRBD2	TGTGCCTGGAGTGGACTAGCGGGGGTAGGTTACAATGAGCAGTTCTTC	CAWSGLAGVGYNEQFF
-	TRBV20-1	TRBJ1-2	-	TGCAGTGCTAGAGATCCGACTCGATATGGCTACACCTTC	CSARDPTRYGYTF
-	TRBV12-3/TRBV12-4	TRBJ1-3	-	TGTGCCAGCAGGCCCGCCAGGGACACCATATATTTT	CASRPARDTIYF
-	TRBV7-8	TRBJ1-6	-	TGTGCCAGCAGCTTAGAGGCCAGAGGATCCTATAATTCACCCCTCCACTTT	CASSLEARGSYNSPLHF
-	TRBV27	TRBJ2-3	TRBD2	TGTGCCATCCCTCCTAGCGGGAGGGAGTATTTT	CAIPPSGREYF
once	TRBV4-1	TRBJ2-7	-	TGCGCCAGCAGCCCTATTCCGAGGCAGAGCACCTACGAGCAGTACTTC	CASSPIPRQSTYEQYF
-	TRBV20-1	TRBJ2-7	TRBD2	TGCAGTGCTTTAACCGGGACTAGCGGGACCTACGAGCAGTACTTC	CSALTGTSGTYEQYF
once	TRBV20-1	TRBJ1-2	-	TGCAGTGCAGGAGAGGACTATGGCTACACCTTC	CSAGEDYGYTF
few	TRBV20-1	TRBJ2-3	TRBD1	TGCAGTGCTAGTACGGCAGGGGGTACAGATACGCAGTATTTT	CSASTAGGTDTQYF
-	TRBV15	TRBJ2-2	TRBD1	TGTGCCACCAGGGAATCTGACAGGGATACCGGGGAGCTGTTTTTT	CATRESDRDTGELFF